This TCR beta chain was identified in a study of T cell changes during pregnancy in multiple sclerosis. Germline V gives CDR1 MDHEN, CDR2 SYDVKM. This CDR3 comprises 15 residues. Trimming took 5 bases from V and 5 from J; bases not matched to a gene: 8. This table comes from immunoSEQ multiplex PCR, and its TCRdb copy is limited to in-frame clones, with some not included. The data contain around 42,000 clones, more than 85% of them seen just once; the ten biggest clones take up around 0.5%. The chain has TRBV28 and TRBJ1-1; 10 nucleotides line up with TRBD1. Source: CD4+ T cells from peripheral blood mononuclear cells, taken in the second trimester of pregnancy. This clonotype originated in a female donor in good health, enrolled as a control in a pregnancy study. Written as DNA, the CDR3 is TGTGCCAGCAGTCCCTGGACAGGGGGAGGGACTGAAGCTTTCTTT. It specifies CASSPWTGGGTEAFF.